This note documents a single T cell receptor (beta chain) sequence. Its antigen remains unidentified. Expressed TCRB transcripts were sequenced because the entire RNA isolate underwent reverse transcription. Clones were sequenced by immunoSEQ multiplex PCR, and TCRdb holds only the in-frame ones, with some missing. Here the sample spans about 660,000 clones, 11% to 15% being singletons. This specimen belongs to a study of beta chain features in type 1 diabetes. The wider study: Healthy donors and patients had similar age, gender and cell yields. The samples had 107,917,701 sorted cells examined in all. General study points: Among patients with Type 1 diabetes, TCRB CDR3s were moderately but significantly shorter in every one of the four CD4+ subsets.

CD4+ naive, central memory, regulatory and stem cell-like memory cells were sorted via CD45RO/CCR7/CD25/CD127/CD95/CD27. Germline V gene data show CDR1 as SGHTA and CDR2 as FQGNSA. There are 15 residues in the CDR3. J lost 10 bases, V lost 6 bases, and 15 bases had no gene match. The chain uses TRBV7-2 and TRBJ1-5, with 7 bases that match TRBD1. The sequencing input was naive CD4+ T cells from blood. This clonotype originated in a man aged 18 to 30 with type 1 diabetes. CDR3 sequence (DNA): TGTGCCAGCAGTTACATTTCGGGACAGATCAATCCCCAGCATTTT. Protein product: CASSYISGQINPQHF.